These T cell receptor beta chains were read from a single sample in a study of blood T cells in healthy people across ages. TCRdb reprocessed the 5' RACE reads with MiXCR, giving one entry per CDR3 protein. The sample has roughly 1,700,000 distinct CDR3 sequences; 28% are singletons. Material: blood. These TCRs come from a woman aged 25 to 45 in good health. The CDR3 runs from the conserved cysteine through the conserved F or W. D genes are given only for firm matches. Part of the rows lack a size; the others show once, few, many or a class for expanded clones.

>TRBV7-9|.|TRBD1|TRBJ2-7
CASSSTTGVSPYEQYF
TGTGCCAGCAGCTCGACCACAGGGGTTTCCCCCTACGAGCAGTACTTC
>TRBV11-1|once|TRBD2|TRBJ2-7
CASSPLAGEMYEQYF
TGTGCCAGCAGCCCCCTAGCGGGAGAAATGTACGAGCAGTACTTC
>TRBV12-3/TRBV12-4|.|.|TRBJ2-1
CASRSQVGGGQEFF
TGTGCCAGCAGATCTCAGGTCGGTGGGGGGCAAGAGTTCTTC
>TRBV9|few|.|TRBJ2-7
CASSVGPGQGSYEQYF
.
>TRBV7-6|.|.|TRBJ2-1
CASGSGPETYNEQFF
TGTGCCAGCGGTTCCGGCCCCGAAACCTACAATGAGCAGTTCTTC
>TRBV12-3/TRBV12-4|many|.|TRBJ2-7
CASSLGGPSYEQYF
TGTGCCAGCAGCCTTGGCGGGCCATCCTACGAGCAGTACTTC
>TRBV12-3/TRBV12-4|few|.|TRBJ2-7
CASSTREGEQYF
TGTGCCAGCAGCACCAGGGAAGGCGAGCAGTACTTC
>TRBV18|few|.|TRBJ2-1
CASPPGEFNEQFF
TGTGCCAGCCCCCCAGGGGAATTTAATGAGCAGTTCTTC
>TRBV27|.|.|TRBJ2-1
CASSLRNGPGKGNEQFF
TGTGCCAGCAGTTTAAGAAACGGGCCGGGAAAAGGGAATGAGCAGTTCTTC
>TRBV20-1|few|.|TRBJ1-1
CSAARVTEAFF
TGCAGTGCCGCCCGGGTCACTGAAGCTTTCTTT
>TRBV5-8|few|TRBD2|TRBJ2-5
CASSFLVAGRRETQYF
TGTGCCAGCAGCTTTTTAGTAGCGGGAAGGCGAGAGACCCAGTACTTC
>TRBV29-1|.|.|TRBJ1-4
CSVRGVINEKLFF
TGCAGCGTGAGGGGCGTGATTAATGAAAAACTGTTTTTT
>TRBV2|.|.|TRBJ2-5
CASSALRQRRNQETQYF
TGTGCCAGCAGTGCCCTTCGCCAAAGACGGAACCAAGAGACCCAGTACTTC
>TRBV10-1|.|TRBD1|TRBJ2-3
CASSESSGQGKFTDTQYF
TGCGCCAGCAGTGAGTCTTCTGGACAGGGGAAATTCACAGATACGCAGTATTTT
>TRBV7-3|.|.|TRBJ1-1
CASSLVKSTEAFF
TGTGCCAGCAGCCTTGTCAAGTCAACTGAAGCTTTCTTT
>TRBV29-1|many|TRBD1|TRBJ2-7
CSVEITGDYEQYF
TGCAGCGTTGAAATCACAGGGGACTACGAGCAGTACTTC
>TRBV12-3/TRBV12-4|.|.|TRBJ2-4
CASSLEGGNMQYF
TGTGCCAGCAGTTTAGAAGGGGGGAACATGCAGTACTTC
>TRBV12-3/TRBV12-4|.|TRBD2|TRBJ2-5
CASSLAGEGSGETQYF
TGTGCCAGCAGTTTAGCAGGGGAGGGGAGTGGAGAGACCCAGTACTTC
>TRBV20-1|.|TRBD2|TRBJ2-7
CSASVVGGGGHEQYF
TGCAGTGCTAGTGTGGTGGGCGGGGGAGGCCACGAGCAGTACTTC
>TRBV12-3/TRBV12-4|.|.|TRBJ2-1
CASRSGWVRPPYNEQFF
TGTGCCAGCAGGTCGGGATGGGTACGGCCGCCCTACAATGAGCAGTTCTTC
>TRBV29-1|few|.|TRBJ1-1
CSVRTGGEAFF
TGCAGCGTTCGGACCGGGGGGGAAGCTTTCTTT
>TRBV11-2|few|.|TRBJ2-3
CASSLVTRDTQYF
TGTGCCAGCAGCTTAGTTACTAGAGATACGCAGTATTTT
>TRBV30|.|TRBD2|TRBJ2-3
CAWSPGLAGDTQYF
TGTGCCTGGAGCCCGGGACTAGCAGGAGATACGCAGTATTTT
>TRBV5-1|few|.|TRBJ2-1
CASSHGQTDEQFF
TGCGCCAGCAGCCACGGACAAACCGATGAGCAGTTCTTC
>TRBV29-1|many|.|TRBJ2-1
CSVEGGSEQFF
TGCAGCGTTGAAGGGGGGAGTGAGCAGTTCTTC
>TRBV18|.|TRBD2|TRBJ2-1
CASSPWGGNEQFF
TGTGCCAGCTCACCATGGGGGGGCAATGAGCAGTTCTTC
>TRBV12-3/TRBV12-4|.|TRBD2|TRBJ2-1
CASSGAGGVGDEQFF
TGTGCCAGCAGCGGAGCGGGAGGGGTTGGCGATGAGCAGTTCTTC
>TRBV6-2/TRBV6-3|.|.|TRBJ1-1
CATTGLSTEAFF
TGTGCCACGACGGGCCTTAGCACTGAAGCTTTCTTT
>TRBV20-1|many|.|TRBJ2-3
CSAREPRGTDTQYF
TGCAGTGCTAGAGAGCCCCGAGGCACAGATACGCAGTATTTT
>TRBV29-1|.|TRBD1|TRBJ2-1
CSVEKGQGAEQFF
TGCAGCGTTGAAAAGGGACAGGGAGCCGAGCAGTTCTTC
>TRBV20-1|few|.|TRBJ2-5
CSARDPPGETQYF
TGCAGTGCTAGAGATCCTCCGGGAGAGACCCAGTACTTC
>TRBV2|many|.|TRBJ1-2
CASSGSENYGYTF
TGTGCCAGCAGTGGGTCAGAGAACTATGGCTACACCTTC
>TRBV20-1|.|.|TRBJ2-3
CSARAQSTDAQYF
TGCAGTGCTAGAGCCCAGAGCACAGATGCGCAGTATTTT
>TRBV6-6|few|.|TRBJ1-1
CAASMGDKPKAFF
TGTGCCGCGTCGATGGGGGACAAACCAAAAGCTTTCTTT
>TRBV5-1|.|TRBD2|TRBJ2-1
CASSTGLAEGFEQFF
TGCGCCAGCAGCACCGGACTAGCGGAGGGTTTTGAGCAGTTCTTC
>TRBV2|many|.|TRBJ2-6
CASSGAWGANVLTF
TGTGCCAGCAGTGGGGCATGGGGGGCCAACGTCCTGACTTTC
>TRBV5-1|.|TRBD2|TRBJ2-3
CASSWATSGASTDTQYF
TGCGCCAGCAGCTGGGCGACTAGCGGGGCTAGCACAGATACGCAGTATTTT
>TRBV20-1|.|.|TRBJ2-1
CSASTASYNEQFF
TGCAGTGCTAGTACGGCTAGCTACAATGAGCAGTTCTTC
>TRBV9|.|.|TRBJ2-1
CASSVRGDNTLGNEQFF
TGTGCCAGCAGCGTAAGGGGGGACAACACACTCGGCAATGAGCAGTTCTTC
>TRBV2|many|.|TRBJ2-7
CASSAGRQHEQYF
TGTGCCAGCAGTGCCGGTCGACAGCACGAGCAGTACTTC
>TRBV12-3/TRBV12-4|few|.|TRBJ1-4
CASQRRNEKLFF
TGTGCCAGCCAGCGGAGAAATGAAAAACTGTTTTTT
>TRBV5-1|few|.|TRBJ2-7
CASSLGSQSSYEQYF
TGCGCCAGCAGCTTGGGCAGCCAGAGCTCCTACGAGCAGTACTTC